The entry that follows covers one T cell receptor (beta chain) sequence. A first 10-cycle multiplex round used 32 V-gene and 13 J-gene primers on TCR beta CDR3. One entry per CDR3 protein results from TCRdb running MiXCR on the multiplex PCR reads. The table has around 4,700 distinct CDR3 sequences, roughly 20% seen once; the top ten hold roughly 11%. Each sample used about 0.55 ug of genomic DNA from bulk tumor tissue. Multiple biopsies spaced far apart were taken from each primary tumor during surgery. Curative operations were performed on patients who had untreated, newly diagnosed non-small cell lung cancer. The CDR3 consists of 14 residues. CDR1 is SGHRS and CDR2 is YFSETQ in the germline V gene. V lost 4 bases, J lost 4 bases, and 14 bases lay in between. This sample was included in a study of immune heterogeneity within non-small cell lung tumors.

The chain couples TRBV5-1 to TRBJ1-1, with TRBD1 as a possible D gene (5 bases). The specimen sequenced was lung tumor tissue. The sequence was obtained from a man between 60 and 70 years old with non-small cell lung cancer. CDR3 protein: CASSRGGGGTEAFF. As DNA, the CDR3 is TGCGCCAGCAGCCGCGGAGGCGGGGGCACTGAAGCTTTCTTT.